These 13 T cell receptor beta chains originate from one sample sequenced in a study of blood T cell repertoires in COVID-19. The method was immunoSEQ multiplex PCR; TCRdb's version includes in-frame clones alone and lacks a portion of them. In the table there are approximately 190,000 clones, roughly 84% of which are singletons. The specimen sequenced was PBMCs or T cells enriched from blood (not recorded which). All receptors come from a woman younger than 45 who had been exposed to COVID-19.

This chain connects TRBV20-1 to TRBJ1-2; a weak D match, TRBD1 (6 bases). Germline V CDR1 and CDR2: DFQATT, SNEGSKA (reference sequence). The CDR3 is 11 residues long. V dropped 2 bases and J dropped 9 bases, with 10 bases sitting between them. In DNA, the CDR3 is TGCAGTGCTAGACGGACAGAACGCTACACCTTC. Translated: CSARRTERYTF.

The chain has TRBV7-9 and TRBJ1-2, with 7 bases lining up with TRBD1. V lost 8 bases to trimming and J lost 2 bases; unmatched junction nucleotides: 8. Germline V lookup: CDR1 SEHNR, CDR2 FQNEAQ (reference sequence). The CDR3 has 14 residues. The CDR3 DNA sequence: TGTGCCAGCGGGGCGGGACAGCTCAACTATGGCTACACCTTC. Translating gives CASGAGQLNYGYTF.

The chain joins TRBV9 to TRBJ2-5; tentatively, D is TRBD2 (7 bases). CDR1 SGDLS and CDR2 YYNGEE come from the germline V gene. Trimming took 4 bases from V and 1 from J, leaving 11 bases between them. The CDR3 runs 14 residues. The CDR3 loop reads CASSRGGVQETQYF. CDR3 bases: TGTGCCAGCAGCAGAGGGGGGGTCCAAGAGACCCAGTACTTC.

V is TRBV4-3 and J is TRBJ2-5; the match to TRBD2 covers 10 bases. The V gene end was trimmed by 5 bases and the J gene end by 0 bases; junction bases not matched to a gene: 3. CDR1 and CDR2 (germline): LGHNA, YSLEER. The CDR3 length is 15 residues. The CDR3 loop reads CASSNSGGYQETQYF. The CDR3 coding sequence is TGCGCCAGCAGCAATAGCGGGGGGTACCAAGAGACCCAGTACTTC.

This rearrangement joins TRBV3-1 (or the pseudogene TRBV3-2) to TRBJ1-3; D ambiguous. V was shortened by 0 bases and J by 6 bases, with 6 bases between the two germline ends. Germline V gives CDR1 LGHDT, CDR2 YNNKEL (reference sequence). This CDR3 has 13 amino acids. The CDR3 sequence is CASSQDLLNTIYF. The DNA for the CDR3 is TGTGCCAGCAGCCAAGATTTATTAAACACCATATATTTT.

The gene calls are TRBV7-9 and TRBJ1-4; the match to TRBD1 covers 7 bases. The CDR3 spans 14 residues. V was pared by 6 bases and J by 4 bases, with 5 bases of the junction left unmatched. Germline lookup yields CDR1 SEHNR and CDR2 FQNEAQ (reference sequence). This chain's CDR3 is CASRIGQDNEKLFF. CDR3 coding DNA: TGTGCCAGCAGAATAGGACAGGATAATGAAAAACTGTTTTTT.

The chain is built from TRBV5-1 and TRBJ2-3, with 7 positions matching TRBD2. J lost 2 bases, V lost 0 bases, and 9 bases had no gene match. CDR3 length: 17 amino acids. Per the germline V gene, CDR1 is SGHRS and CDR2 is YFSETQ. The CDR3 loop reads CASSLGGTKLDTDTQYF. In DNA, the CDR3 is TGCGCCAGCAGCTTGGGGGGGACTAAACTTGACACAGATACGCAGTATTTT.

CDR3 sequence reads: CASKERGRAYEQYF. The CDR3 DNA reads as TGTGCCAGCAAAGAGCGGGGGAGGGCCTACGAGCAGTACTTC. The chain recombines TRBV6-5 with TRBJ2-7; 8 nucleotides line up with TRBD2. V trimming: 7 bases; J trimming: 2 bases; junction bases outside the gene matches: 7. CDR3 length equals 14 residues. The germline V gene has CDR1 MNHEY and CDR2 SVGAGI.

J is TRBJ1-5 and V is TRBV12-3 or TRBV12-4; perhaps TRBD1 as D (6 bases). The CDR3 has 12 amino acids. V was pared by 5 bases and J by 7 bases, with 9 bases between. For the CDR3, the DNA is TGTGCCAGCAGTGAGCAGGGGCAGCCCCAGCATTTT. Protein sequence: CASSEQGQPQHF.

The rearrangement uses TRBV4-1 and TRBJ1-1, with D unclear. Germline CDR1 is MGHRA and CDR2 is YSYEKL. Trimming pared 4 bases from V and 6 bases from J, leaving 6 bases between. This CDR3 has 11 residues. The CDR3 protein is CASSRGPEAFF. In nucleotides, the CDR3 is TGCGCCAGCAGCCGAGGGCCTGAAGCTTTCTTT.

The DNA for the CDR3 is TGTGCCAGCAGCTTAGCGCTATCAGGGAACACTGAAGCTTTCTTT. Protein sequence: CASSLALSGNTEAFF. The chain carries TRBV7-9 and TRBJ1-1; D is uncertain. The CDR3 spans 15 residues. The ends were cut back, 0 bases at V and 1 base at J, with 9 bases in the middle. In germline, CDR1 is SEHNR, CDR2 FQNEAQ (reference sequence). Combining the CDR3 with reference TRBV7-9 and TRBJ1-1 gives the whole variable domain DTGVSQNPRHKITKRGQNVTFRCDPISEHNRLYWYRQTLGQGPEFLTYFQNEAQLEKSRLLSDRFSAERPKGSFSTLEIQRTEQGDSAMYLCASSLALSGNTEAFFGQGTRLTVV.

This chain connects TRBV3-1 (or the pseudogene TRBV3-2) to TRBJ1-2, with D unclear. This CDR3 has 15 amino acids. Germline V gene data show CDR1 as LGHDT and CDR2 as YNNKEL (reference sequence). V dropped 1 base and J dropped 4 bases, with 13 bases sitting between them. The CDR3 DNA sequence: TGTGCCAGCAGCCAAGGTGGAGTGACCACCTATGGCTACACCTTC. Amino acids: CASSQGGVTTYGYTF.

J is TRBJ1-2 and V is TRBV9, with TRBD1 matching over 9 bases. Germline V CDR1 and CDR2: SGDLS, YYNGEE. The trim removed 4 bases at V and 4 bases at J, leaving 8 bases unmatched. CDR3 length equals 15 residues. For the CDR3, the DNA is TGTGCCAGCAGCCCAACGACAGGGGGTGGCTATGGCTACACCTTC. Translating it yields CASSPTTGGGYGYTF. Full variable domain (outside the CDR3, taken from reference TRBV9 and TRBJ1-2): DSGVTQTPKHLITATGQRVTLRCSPRSGDLSVYWYQQSLDQGLQFLIQYYNGEERAKGNILERFSAQQFPDLHSELNLSSLELGDSALYFCASSPTTGGGYGYTFGSGTRLTVV.